This note documents a single T cell receptor beta chain sequence. The V end was cut by 0 bases, the J end by 0 bases, with 2 bases between. The CDR3 extends over 13 amino acids. Germline values: CDR1 SGHTA, CDR2 FQGNSA. The data stem from a study of blood T cell repertoires in COVID-19. On the study more broadly: There were acute and convalescent COVID-19 samples, and they came from the United States, Italy and Spain. Nucleic acid was either cDNA or gDNA, and it came from T cells, B-cell-depleted T cells, or PBMCs.

Methods used by the authors: Amplification of reference gene primers was used by the study to estimate nucleated cell counts. The assay was immunoSEQ multiplex PCR, and TCRdb's table has in-frame clones only and misses some. The DNA gave D and trimming, while V, J and clone size come from that table. The sample lists roughly 220,000 clones, around 84% occurring once. The sequencing sample was made of peripheral blood. The rearrangement links TRBV7-2 to TRBJ1-1; D remains ambiguous. This TCR derives from a woman in her thirties or forties who had recovered from COVID-19. The CDR3 is CASSLAMNTEAFF. The CDR3 nucleotides read TGTGCCAGCAGCTTAGCTATGAACACTGAAGCTTTCTTT. The entire variable domain, with the rest obtained from reference TRBV7-2 and TRBJ1-1, is as follows: GAGVSQSPSNKVTEKGKDVELRCDPISGHTALYWYRQSLGQGLEFLIYFQGNSAPDKSGLPSDRFSAERTGGSVSTLTIQRTQQEDSAVYLCASSLAMNTEAFFGQGTRLTVV.